What follows is one TCR beta chain and its context. What it binds is not known. V lost 0 bases and J 5 bases, leaving 14 bases between the germline ends. CDR1 and CDR2 (germline): MGHRA, YSYEKL. This CDR3 is built from 16 residues. Primers included in the PCR were 60 Vbeta and 13 Jbeta primers. Produced via immunoSEQ multiplex PCR; TCRdb's table is partial and in-frame only. The table for this sample gives around 140,000 clones. The sample originates from a study of cytomegalovirus exposure and HLA in healthy donors. In the study overall: Prior work identified some 120 million unique TCR beta sequences in 150 million to 200 million T cells.

Study-level results: Most observed TCR sequences were rare, whereas some public TCRs were detected in many donors.

This TCR was sampled from a woman aged 18-29 years in good health and CMV-seronegative. The gene calls are TRBV4-1 and TRBJ2-1; D may be TRBD1 (6 bases). The sample was PBMCs. The CDR3 reads CASSQDHRAYHNEQFF. CDR3 in DNA: TGCGCCAGCAGCCAAGATCACAGGGCCTACCACAATGAGCAGTTCTTC.